This T cell receptor beta chain came from a study of cytomegalovirus exposure and HLA in healthy donors. Study results and limitations: Later analysis indicated greater clonal expansion among HLA-associated TCR beta chains than among equally common other chains. Sequencing likely caused a cluster of highly shared sequence variants. TCR beta V- and J-gene trimming was later associated with a missense DCLRE1C variant.

The PCR ran on 60 Vbeta and 13 Jbeta primers. Clones were sequenced by immunoSEQ multiplex PCR, and TCRdb holds only the in-frame ones, with some missing. The sample lists nearly 200,000 clones; about three quarters were seen once. Unrecorded immune exposures were likely, despite nominal health at sampling. A remark on this clone: No antigen is known for it.

Material: PBMCs. This TCR derives from a woman younger than 45 in good health and CMV-seropositive.

Written as DNA, the CDR3 is TGTGCCTCCTGGGGAGGACTTTTGAATGAAAAACTGTTTTTT. Translation: CASWGGLLNEKLFF. The gene calls are TRBV30 and TRBJ1-4; no definite D call. Trimming removed 7 bases from V and 5 bases from J, with 17 bases in between. The CDR3 is 14 amino acids. Germline V gene data show CDR1 as GTSNPN and CDR2 as SVGIG (reference sequence).